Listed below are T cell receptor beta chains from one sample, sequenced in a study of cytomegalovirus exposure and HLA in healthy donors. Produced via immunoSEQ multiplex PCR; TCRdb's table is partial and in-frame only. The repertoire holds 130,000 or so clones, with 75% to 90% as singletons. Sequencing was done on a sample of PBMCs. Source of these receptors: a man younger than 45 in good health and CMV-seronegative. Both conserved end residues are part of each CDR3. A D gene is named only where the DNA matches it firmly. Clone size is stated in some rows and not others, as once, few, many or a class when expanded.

CDR3 DNA: TGTGCCAGCAGGGCAAGACAGGGGGCCGATGAGCAGTTCTTC
CDR3 protein: CASRARQGADEQFF
clone size: -
V gene: TRBV2
D gene: TRBD1
J gene: TRBJ2-1

CDR3 DNA: TGTGCCAGCAGTTCTAGTCCCGGGACTAGCGGGGGGATCTCCTACGAGCAGTACTTC
CDR3 protein: CASSSSPGTSGGISYEQYF
clone size: -
V gene: TRBV28
D gene: TRBD2
J gene: TRBJ2-7

CDR3 DNA: TGCGCCAGCAGCTTCACAGGGCTGATCTCCTACGAGCAGTACTTC
CDR3 protein: CASSFTGLISYEQYF
clone size: -
V gene: TRBV5-1
D gene: -
J gene: TRBJ2-7

CDR3 DNA: TGTGCCAGCAGCTGGCCCGGGACACAAGGAATTTTCAATGAGCAGTTCTTC
CDR3 protein: CASSWPGTQGIFNEQFF
clone size: -
V gene: TRBV11-2
D gene: -
J gene: TRBJ2-1

CDR3 DNA: TGCGCCAGCAGCTTGGCCGGTGAAGGGAAAGTTGGACTGATGAACACTGAAGCTTTCTTT
CDR3 protein: CASSLAGEGKVGLMNTEAFF
clone size: -
V gene: TRBV5-1
D gene: -
J gene: TRBJ1-1

CDR3 DNA: TGTGCCAGCAGCGTTGGACAGCGGTCCGTGGACTATGGCTACACCTTC
CDR3 protein: CASSVGQRSVDYGYTF
clone size: -
V gene: TRBV7-9
D gene: -
J gene: TRBJ1-2

CDR3 DNA: TGTGCCAGCAGCTTAACAGGGGGGACCCTTTACAATGAGCAGTTCTTC
CDR3 protein: CASSLTGGTLYNEQFF
clone size: once
V gene: TRBV7-2
D gene: TRBD1
J gene: TRBJ2-1

CDR3 DNA: TGTGCCAGCAGCCAAGGCAGGGACACTGAAGCTTTCTTT
CDR3 protein: CASSQGRDTEAFF
clone size: -
V gene: TRBV4-2
D gene: -
J gene: TRBJ1-1

CDR3 DNA: TGTGCCAGCAGCGCCGGGACAGGGTTATCTAACTATGGCTACACCTTC
CDR3 protein: CASSAGTGLSNYGYTF
clone size: -
V gene: TRBV7-9
D gene: TRBD1
J gene: TRBJ1-2

CDR3 DNA: TGTGCCAGCAGCCGGACCGCAGGGGTTTGGAACGAGCAGTACTTC
CDR3 protein: CASSRTAGVWNEQYF
clone size: -
V gene: TRBV9
D gene: -
J gene: TRBJ2-7

CDR3 DNA: TGTGCCAGCAGTGAGGAGTTAGCGGGGGACTCCTACAATGAGCAGTTCTTC
CDR3 protein: CASSEELAGDSYNEQFF
clone size: -
V gene: TRBV2
D gene: TRBD2
J gene: TRBJ2-1

CDR3 DNA: TGTGCCAGCAGCTTACCATTGCGGGGGGCAAGTTATGAGCAGTTCTTC
CDR3 protein: CASSLPLRGASYEQFF
clone size: -
V gene: TRBV7-8
D gene: TRBD2
J gene: TRBJ2-1

CDR3 DNA: TGTGCCAGCAGTACAGGGACAGCTCCGAACACTGAAGCTTTCTTT
CDR3 protein: CASSTGTAPNTEAFF
clone size: -
V gene: TRBV27
D gene: TRBD1
J gene: TRBJ1-1

CDR3 DNA: TGTGCCACCAGCAGACTAGGGGTTGACACCGGGGAGCTGTTTTTT
CDR3 protein: CATSRLGVDTGELFF
clone size: few
V gene: TRBV15
D gene: -
J gene: TRBJ2-2

CDR3 DNA: TGTGCCAGCAGTTACTCGAAAAGGGACTCTCTTCTCCCCTATAATTCACCCCTCCACTTT
CDR3 protein: CASSYSKRDSLLPYNSPLHF
clone size: -
V gene: TRBV6-7
D gene: -
J gene: TRBJ1-6

CDR3 DNA: TGTGCCATCAGTGTCACTCCAGGGGAACTCCGTGGCTACACCTTC
CDR3 protein: CAISVTPGELRGYTF
clone size: -
V gene: TRBV10-3
D gene: -
J gene: TRBJ1-2

CDR3 DNA: TGTGCCTGGAGCCCTGGGGGCGAATCTAACTATGGCTACACCTTC
CDR3 protein: CAWSPGGESNYGYTF
clone size: once
V gene: TRBV30
D gene: -
J gene: TRBJ1-2

CDR3 DNA: TGTGCCAGCAGCCAATCGACAGGAACCTACGAGCAGTACTTC
CDR3 protein: CASSQSTGTYEQYF
clone size: -
V gene: TRBV9
D gene: -
J gene: TRBJ2-7

CDR3 DNA: TGTGCCAGCAGCCTCTCAGGGGGCAAGAGCACTGAAGCTTTCTTT
CDR3 protein: CASSLSGGKSTEAFF
clone size: -
V gene: TRBV6-5
D gene: TRBD1
J gene: TRBJ1-1

CDR3 DNA: TGCAGCGTTGTCGCTAGCGGGGGGGCCAGTACGACCTACAATGAGCAGTTCTTC
CDR3 protein: CSVVASGGASTTYNEQFF
clone size: -
V gene: TRBV29-1
D gene: TRBD2
J gene: TRBJ2-1

CDR3 DNA: TGTGCCAGCAGCGTAGGGCAGGGGGCCCGGAACACTGAAGCTTTCTTT
CDR3 protein: CASSVGQGARNTEAFF
clone size: -
V gene: TRBV9
D gene: TRBD1
J gene: TRBJ1-1

CDR3 DNA: TGTGCCAGCAGCTTCCGACTGGCAGGGGAAGAGACCCAGTACTTC
CDR3 protein: CASSFRLAGEETQYF
clone size: -
V gene: TRBV5-4
D gene: -
J gene: TRBJ2-5

CDR3 DNA: TGCGCCAGCAGCTTTTCCCGGAACACTGAAGCTTTCTTT
CDR3 protein: CASSFSRNTEAFF
clone size: -
V gene: TRBV5-1
D gene: -
J gene: TRBJ1-1

CDR3 DNA: TGCGCCAGCAGCTTGGAGGGGCGAGAGACCCAGTACTTC
CDR3 protein: CASSLEGRETQYF
clone size: few
V gene: TRBV5-1
D gene: -
J gene: TRBJ2-5

CDR3 DNA: TGTGCCAGCAGCTCACAGGGGCGCTCCTACAATGAGCAGTTCTTC
CDR3 protein: CASSSQGRSYNEQFF
clone size: -
V gene: TRBV7-2
D gene: TRBD1
J gene: TRBJ2-1

CDR3 DNA: TGCGCCAGCAGCTTTTCTCCGGGGGGGCAAGGGGATAATGAGCAGTTCTTC
CDR3 protein: CASSFSPGGQGDNEQFF
clone size: -
V gene: TRBV5-1
D gene: TRBD2
J gene: TRBJ2-1

CDR3 DNA: TGTGCCAGCAGCTTGGGCGCATCCCAAGAGACCCAGTACTTC
CDR3 protein: CASSLGASQETQYF
clone size: -
V gene: TRBV5-4
D gene: -
J gene: TRBJ2-5

CDR3 DNA: TGCGCCAGCAGCCAAGACGCGTCTAGCGGCTACAATGAGCAGTTCTTC
CDR3 protein: CASSQDASSGYNEQFF
clone size: few
V gene: TRBV4-3
D gene: TRBD2
J gene: TRBJ2-1

CDR3 DNA: TGTGCCAGCAGTTACGGAGATACGCAGTATTTT
CDR3 protein: CASSYGDTQYF
clone size: -
V gene: TRBV6-1
D gene: -
J gene: TRBJ2-3

CDR3 DNA: TGTGCCAGCAGATTGACAGGGGAGGGCGACGAGCAGTACTTC
CDR3 protein: CASRLTGEGDEQYF
clone size: -
V gene: TRBV6-1
D gene: -
J gene: TRBJ2-7

CDR3 DNA: TGTGCCAGCAGCTTAGATTTGGCTACGCAGTATTTT
CDR3 protein: CASSLDLATQYF
clone size: -
V gene: TRBV7-6
D gene: -
J gene: TRBJ2-3

CDR3 DNA: TGTGCCAGCAGCACAGGGGATGGATCGGACACTGAAGCTTTCTTT
CDR3 protein: CASSTGDGSDTEAFF
clone size: -
V gene: TRBV10-3
D gene: TRBD1
J gene: TRBJ1-1

CDR3 DNA: TGTGCCAGCAGGGAAAGCAGGGGTGGAACTAATGAAAAACTGTTTTTT
CDR3 protein: CASRESRGGTNEKLFF
clone size: -
V gene: TRBV28
D gene: -
J gene: TRBJ1-4

CDR3 DNA: TGTGCCAGCAGCGTAGAGTTCCTGGAGTCACCCCTCCACTTT
CDR3 protein: CASSVEFLESPLHF
clone size: -
V gene: TRBV9
D gene: -
J gene: TRBJ1-6

CDR3 DNA: TGCGCCAGCAGCCAAGTCGCAGACACCGGGGAGCTGTTTTTT
CDR3 protein: CASSQVADTGELFF
clone size: few
V gene: TRBV4-3
D gene: -
J gene: TRBJ2-2

CDR3 DNA: TGTGCCAGCAGCCCGGGACTAGCCACTGAGCAGTTCTTC
CDR3 protein: CASSPGLATEQFF
clone size: -
V gene: TRBV4-2
D gene: TRBD2
J gene: TRBJ2-1

CDR3 DNA: TGTGCCAGCAGCCTTGCGGGGGGGAATCAGCCCCAGCATTTT
CDR3 protein: CASSLAGGNQPQHF
clone size: few
V gene: TRBV9
D gene: -
J gene: TRBJ1-5

CDR3 DNA: TGCGCCAGCAGCCAAGATGGTAGGGGTTTTACTGAAGCTTTCTTT
CDR3 protein: CASSQDGRGFTEAFF
clone size: -
V gene: TRBV4-1
D gene: -
J gene: TRBJ1-1

CDR3 DNA: TGTGCCAGCAGGTCGGGGGGCACTAACTATGGCTACACCTTC
CDR3 protein: CASRSGGTNYGYTF
clone size: -
V gene: TRBV7-7
D gene: -
J gene: TRBJ1-2

CDR3 DNA: TGTGCCAGCAGAGATACGGTTCGGGAGCAGTTCTTC
CDR3 protein: CASRDTVREQFF
clone size: -
V gene: TRBV28
D gene: -
J gene: TRBJ2-1

CDR3 DNA: TGTGCCAGCAGTAATTTCCCAGGGCCCCAGCCCCAGCATTTT
CDR3 protein: CASSNFPGPQPQHF
clone size: once
V gene: TRBV28
D gene: -
J gene: TRBJ1-5